The rows below give T cell receptor beta chains drawn from one sample of a study of shared clonotypes between healthy human individuals. Measured with immunoSEQ multiplex PCR; TCRdb has only the in-frame clones, and not every one. The sample carries some 2,500,000 clones, around 93% recorded once. Material for sequencing was naive CD4+ T cells from PBMCs. Source of these receptors: a young man in good health. Some clones in this sample may be carry-over from other donors' samples. Each CDR3 is given with its conserved first and last residue. The order of the fields is D gene, J gene, clone size, V gene, CDR3 DNA, CDR3 protein. The D gene is left open where the match is weak. Clone sizes are given selectively: once, few, many, or a class where the clone is expanded.

>NA|TRBJ2-1|NA|TRBV5-6
TGTGCCAGCCGCTCATGGGACTCGTCGACTGAGCAGTTCTTC
CASRSWDSSTEQFF
>TRBD1|TRBJ1-1|NA|TRBV28
TGTGCCAGCAGTTTACGTAACAGGGGGTTGACTGAAGCTTTCTTT
CASSLRNRGLTEAFF
>TRBD1|TRBJ2-2|NA|TRBV7-3
TGTGCCAGCAGTAGCAACAGGGGCCCCACCGGGGAGCTGTTTTTT
CASSSNRGPTGELFF
>NA|TRBJ2-1|NA|TRBV27
TGTGCCAGCAGCCCCCAATTCCGACTGGTTAGCTCCTACAATGAGCAGTTCTTC
CASSPQFRLVSSYNEQFF
>NA|TRBJ1-5|NA|TRBV6-1
TGTGCCAGCAGTGTAGGGCAAGACAATCAGCCCCAGCATTTT
CASSVGQDNQPQHF
>TRBD1|TRBJ1-2|NA|TRBV7-2
TGTGCCAGCAGCTTTACTCCGGGACAGGTCAAGAACTATGGCTACACCTTC
CASSFTPGQVKNYGYTF
>NA|TRBJ2-7|NA|TRBV28
TGTGCCAGCAAGGCCTTGTCCCCTCACAAGCAGTACTTC
CASKALSPHKQYF
>NA|TRBJ2-5|once|TRBV7-8
TGTGCCAGCAGCCCAGCGGAGTGGCAAGAGACCCAGTACTTC
CASSPAEWQETQYF
>NA|TRBJ1-5|NA|TRBV18
TGTGCCAGCTCACAACAAGGGGCCAACGCGGGAGATACCCAGCATTTT
CASSQQGANAGDTQHF
>TRBD1|TRBJ1-4|NA|TRBV6-1
TGTGCCAGCAGATTGACAGGGGCACTGTTTTTT
CASRLTGALFF
>TRBD2|TRBJ2-7|NA|TRBV28
TGTGCCAGCAGTTTTCTAGCGGAAACTCCCGAGCAGTACTTC
CASSFLAETPEQYF
>TRBD1|TRBJ1-1|NA|TRBV9
TGTGCCAGCAGCGTCATAGGACAGGGAGGGACTGAAGCTTTCTTT
CASSVIGQGGTEAFF
>TRBD1|TRBJ2-6|NA|TRBV5-1
TGCGCCAGCAGACCCGGGACAGAGAGCTCTGGGGCCAACGTCCTGACTTTC
CASRPGTESSGANVLTF
>NA|TRBJ1-4|NA|TRBV2
TGTGCCAGCAGTGACGTGGGGGCAACTAATGAAAAACTGTTTTTT
CASSDVGATNEKLFF
>NA|TRBJ2-7|NA|TRBV25-1
TGTGCCAGCAGAAATACCCTCGGGCGGTACTTC
CASRNTLGRYF
>TRBD1|TRBJ2-3|NA|TRBV11-3
TGTGCCAGCAGCTTAGGTGGTGACAGGGGAGACACAGATACGCAGTATTTT
CASSLGGDRGDTDTQYF
>NA|TRBJ2-1|NA|TRBV6-5
TGTGCCAGCAGTTACGGGAGACAAACCTACAATGAGCAGTTCTTC
CASSYGRQTYNEQFF
>TRBD2|TRBJ2-5|NA|TRBV7-3
TGTGCCAGCAGCCCCGGGACTAGCGGGGAGACCCAGTACTTC
CASSPGTSGETQYF
>NA|TRBJ2-5|NA|TRBV29-1
TGCAGCGTTCACGGGGTAACGGAGACCCAGTACTTC
CSVHGVTETQYF
>NA|TRBJ2-3|NA|TRBV7-2
TGTGCCAGCAGCTCCCCCAGGACCCAATACACAGATACGCAGTATTTT
CASSSPRTQYTDTQYF
>NA|TRBJ1-1|NA|TRBV7-2
TGTGCCAGCAGCTTACGGGGGGGCGGTGAAGCTTTCTTT
CASSLRGGGEAFF
>NA|TRBJ2-7|NA|TRBV7-2
TGTGCCAGCAGCTCGACAGCTACCTACGAGCAGTACTTC
CASSSTATYEQYF
>NA|TRBJ2-5|once|TRBV30
TGTGCCTGGAGTAACGGGGTGAGAGAGACCCAGTACTTC
CAWSNGVRETQYF
>NA|TRBJ2-6|NA|TRBV5-1
TGCGCCAGCAGCTTAACAGGGTCTGGGGCCAACGTCCTGACTTTC
CASSLTGSGANVLTF
>NA|TRBJ1-4|NA|TRBV7-2
TGTGCCAGCAGCTTAGTGTGGTCAGAGACCAATGAAAAACTGTTTTTT
CASSLVWSETNEKLFF
>TRBD2|TRBJ2-1|NA|TRBV7-6
TGTGCCAGCAGCTTAGAGGCTAGCGGGAGTTTTGATGAGCAGTTCTTC
CASSLEASGSFDEQFF
>TRBD1|TRBJ1-1|NA|TRBV28
TGTGCCAGCAGTCGGACAGGGGGCTCGTTGAACACTGAAGCTTTCTTT
CASSRTGGSLNTEAFF
>NA|TRBJ1-2|NA|TRBV5-4
TGTGCCAGCAGCCTTGTAACAGACTATGGCTACACCTTC
CASSLVTDYGYTF
>NA|TRBJ2-2|NA|TRBV7-9
TGTGCCAGCAGCTTAGGATGGGCCGGGCGGGATGGCACCGGGGAGCTGTTTTTT
CASSLGWAGRDGTGELFF
>NA|TRBJ1-3|NA|TRBV6-1
TGTGCCAGCAGTGAAAGAGGGACAACCGGAAACACCATATATTTT
CASSERGTTGNTIYF
>NA|TRBJ1-2|once|TRBV29-1
TGCAGCGTTGCGCGTGGGTCTGGCTACACCTTC
CSVARGSGYTF
>NA|TRBJ2-5|NA|TRBV27
TGTGCCAGCAGTAGAAATTTCCAAGAGACCCAGTACTTC
CASSRNFQETQYF
>NA|TRBJ1-4|once|TRBV7-9
TGTGCCAGCAGCGTAGGGACCGGGAGGGAAAAACTGTTTTTT
CASSVGTGREKLFF
>NA|TRBJ1-4|NA|TRBV30
TGTGCCTGGAGTACCGGGGTTGCGGAAAAACTGTTTTTT
CAWSTGVAEKLFF
>NA|TRBJ2-4|NA|TRBV18
TGTGCCAGCTCACCCCCCGGAGGGGGCATGGAAAACATTCAGTACTTC
CASSPPGGGMENIQYF
>NA|TRBJ2-1|NA|TRBV6-4
TGTGCCAGCAGGGTCCCTCCGCCCAATGAGCAGTTCTTC
CASRVPPPNEQFF
>TRBD1|TRBJ2-5|NA|TRBV7-2
TGTGCCAGCAGCGAGTCAGGGGGAAATAGAGAGACCCAGTACTTC
CASSESGGNRETQYF
>TRBD2|TRBJ2-2|NA|TRBV9
TGTGCCAGCAGCCCCACCGGGACTAGCGGGAGTTATGACACCGGGGAGCTGTTTTTT
CASSPTGTSGSYDTGELFF
>NA|TRBJ1-1|NA|TRBV28
TGTGCCAGCAGTTGGGGGGGAGGGATGAACACTGAAGCTTTCTTT
CASSWGGGMNTEAFF
>NA|TRBJ1-2|once|TRBV7-2
TGTGCCAGCAGCTTATATTCGAGGGGTCGGGACTATGGCTACACCTTC
CASSLYSRGRDYGYTF
>NA|TRBJ1-5|NA|TRBV27
TGTGCCAGCAGTTCTTGGGCGGGAAGGGGAACTCAGCCCCAGCATTTT
CASSSWAGRGTQPQHF
>TRBD1|TRBJ1-3|NA|TRBV7-9
TGTGCCAGCAGCTTAGCGGACAGGGCTATACGAAACACCATATATTTT
CASSLADRAIRNTIYF
>NA|TRBJ2-5|NA|TRBV7-2
TGTGCCAGCAGCAGAGGGCCTCGGCTAGAGACCCAGTACTTC
CASSRGPRLETQYF
>NA|TRBJ2-5|NA|TRBV5-1
TGCGCCAGCAGCTTGACCCAAGAGACCCAGTACTTC
CASSLTQETQYF
>TRBD1|TRBJ1-1|NA|TRBV25-1
TGTGCCAGCAGCCAGGGGGGGCGGGCTGAAGCTTTCTTT
CASSQGGRAEAFF
>NA|TRBJ2-5|NA|TRBV6-5
TGTGCCAGCAGTCGAACGCGTTCAGGGTTGGAGACCCAGTACTTC
CASSRTRSGLETQYF
>TRBD2|TRBJ2-2|NA|TRBV10-3
TGTGCCATCTCTAGCGGGATGGGACCGAACACCGGGGAGCTGTTTTTT
CAISSGMGPNTGELFF
>NA|TRBJ2-1|NA|TRBV25-1
TGTGCCAGCAGTGATGTTCCAGCGGCCTCCTACAATGAGCAGTTCTTC
CASSDVPAASYNEQFF
>NA|TRBJ1-4|NA|TRBV15
TGTGCCACCAGCCGGAGTGCCACTAATGAAAAACTGTTTTTT
CATSRSATNEKLFF
>TRBD1|TRBJ2-1|NA|TRBV28
TGTGCCAGCCATTTAGGACAGGTCACAGGTGAGCAGTTCTTC
CASHLGQVTGEQFF
>TRBD1|TRBJ2-2|once|TRBV7-3
TGTGCCAGCAGCCGTTCCGGGACAGCGAACACCGGGGAGCTGTTTTTT
CASSRSGTANTGELFF
>NA|TRBJ2-3|NA|TRBV7-3
TGTGCCAGCAGCTCAACGCCCGCCGTTACGCAGTATTTT
CASSSTPAVTQYF
>NA|TRBJ2-1|NA|TRBV28
TGTGCCACCCGGGGGGCGGGAAGTCGGAATGAGCAGTTCTTC
CATRGAGSRNEQFF
>NA|TRBJ1-3|NA|TRBV6-6
TGTGCCAGCAGTTACATAGCCTCTGGAAACACCATATATTTT
CASSYIASGNTIYF
>TRBD2|TRBJ2-7|NA|TRBV27
TGTGCCAGCAGTTTTCTCGGGGGGGAAAGGGCCTACGAGCAGTACTTC
CASSFLGGERAYEQYF
>NA|TRBJ2-2|few|TRBV9
TGTGCCAGCAGCCCCAAGACAGGAACCGGGGAGCTGTTTTTT
CASSPKTGTGELFF